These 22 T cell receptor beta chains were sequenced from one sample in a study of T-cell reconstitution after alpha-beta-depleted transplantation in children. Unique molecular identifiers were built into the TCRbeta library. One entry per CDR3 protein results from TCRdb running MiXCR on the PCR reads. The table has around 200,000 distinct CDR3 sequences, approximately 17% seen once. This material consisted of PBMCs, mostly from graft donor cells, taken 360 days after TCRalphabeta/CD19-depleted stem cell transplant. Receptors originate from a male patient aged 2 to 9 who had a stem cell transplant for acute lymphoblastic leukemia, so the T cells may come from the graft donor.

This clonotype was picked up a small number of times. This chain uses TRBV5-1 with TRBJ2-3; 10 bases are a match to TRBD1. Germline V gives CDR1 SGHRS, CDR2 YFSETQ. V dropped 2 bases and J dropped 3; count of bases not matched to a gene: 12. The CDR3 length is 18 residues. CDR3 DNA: TGCGCCAGCAGCTTTTCCGAGCAGGGACAGGGGATGACAGATACGCAGTATTTT. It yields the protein CASSFSEQGQGMTDTQYF.

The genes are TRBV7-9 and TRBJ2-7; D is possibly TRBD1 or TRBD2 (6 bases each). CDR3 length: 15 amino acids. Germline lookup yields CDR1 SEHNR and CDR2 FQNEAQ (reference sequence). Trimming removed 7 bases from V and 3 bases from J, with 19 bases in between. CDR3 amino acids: CASIPEGGPGYEQYF. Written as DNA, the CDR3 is TGTGCCAGCATTCCCGAGGGGGGACCTGGCTACGAGCAGTACTTC.

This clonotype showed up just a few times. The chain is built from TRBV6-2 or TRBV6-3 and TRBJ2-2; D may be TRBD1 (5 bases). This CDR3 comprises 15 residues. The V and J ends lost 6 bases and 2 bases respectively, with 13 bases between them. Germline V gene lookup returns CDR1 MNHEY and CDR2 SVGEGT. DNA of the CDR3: TGTGCCAGCAGCTACAGGCAGACCAACACCGGGGAGCTGTTTTTT. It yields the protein CASSYRQTNTGELFF.

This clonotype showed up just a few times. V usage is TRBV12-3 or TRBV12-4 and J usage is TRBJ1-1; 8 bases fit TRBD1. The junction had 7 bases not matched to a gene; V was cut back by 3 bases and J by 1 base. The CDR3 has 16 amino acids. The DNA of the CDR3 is TGTGCCAGCAGTTTTAAGGAAGGGACAGGGAACACTGAAGCTTTCTTT. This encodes CASSFKEGTGNTEAFF.

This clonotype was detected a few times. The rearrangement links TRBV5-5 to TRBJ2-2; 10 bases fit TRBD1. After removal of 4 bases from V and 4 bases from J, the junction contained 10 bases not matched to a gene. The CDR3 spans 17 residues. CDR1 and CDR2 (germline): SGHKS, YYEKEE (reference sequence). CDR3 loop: CASSPRDRGPSTGELFF. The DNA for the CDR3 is TGTGCCAGCAGCCCGAGGGACAGGGGACCTTCCACCGGGGAGCTGTTTTTT.

As DNA, the CDR3 is TGTGCCAGCAGTGAATCCGTAGCCTACGAGCAGTACTTC. Its translation: CASSESVAYEQYF. The chain carries TRBV2 and TRBJ2-7; D remains unclear. CDR1 is SNHLY, CDR2 FYNNEI, per germline. The CDR3 is made up of 13 amino acids. With 2 bases removed from V and 2 bases from J, the gap between germline ends came to 7 bases.

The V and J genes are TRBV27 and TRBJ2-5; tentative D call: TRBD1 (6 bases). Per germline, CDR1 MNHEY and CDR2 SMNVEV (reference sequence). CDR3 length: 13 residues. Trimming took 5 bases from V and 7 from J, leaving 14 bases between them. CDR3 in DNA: TGTGCCAGCAGTCCGTCCCAACAGGGGACCCAGTACTTC. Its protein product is CASSPSQQGTQYF.

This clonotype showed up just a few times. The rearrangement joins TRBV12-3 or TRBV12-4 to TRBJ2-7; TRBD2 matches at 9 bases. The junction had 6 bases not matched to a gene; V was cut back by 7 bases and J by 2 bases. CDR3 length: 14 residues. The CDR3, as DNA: TGTGCCAGCAACTTAGCGGGAGAGGCCTACGAGCAGTACTTC. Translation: CASNLAGEAYEQYF.

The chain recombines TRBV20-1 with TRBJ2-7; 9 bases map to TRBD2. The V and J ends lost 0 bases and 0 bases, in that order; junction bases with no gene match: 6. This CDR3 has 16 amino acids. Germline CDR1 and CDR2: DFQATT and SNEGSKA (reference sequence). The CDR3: CSARDSSSGSSYEQYF. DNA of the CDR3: TGCAGTGCTAGAGATAGTAGTAGCGGGAGCTCCTACGAGCAGTACTTC.

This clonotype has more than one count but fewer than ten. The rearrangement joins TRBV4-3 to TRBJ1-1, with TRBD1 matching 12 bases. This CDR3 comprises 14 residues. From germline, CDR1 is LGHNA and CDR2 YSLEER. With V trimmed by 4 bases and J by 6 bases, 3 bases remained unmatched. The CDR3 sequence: CASSLGTGGSEAFF. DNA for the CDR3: TGCGCCAGCAGCCTCGGGACAGGGGGCTCTGAAGCTTTCTTT.

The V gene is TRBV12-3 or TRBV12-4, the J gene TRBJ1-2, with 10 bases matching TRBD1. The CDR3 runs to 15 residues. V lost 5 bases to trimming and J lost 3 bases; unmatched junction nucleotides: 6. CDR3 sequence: CASSLRTGGHYGYTF. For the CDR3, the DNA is TGTGCCAGCAGTCTCAGGACAGGGGGGCACTATGGCTACACCTTC.

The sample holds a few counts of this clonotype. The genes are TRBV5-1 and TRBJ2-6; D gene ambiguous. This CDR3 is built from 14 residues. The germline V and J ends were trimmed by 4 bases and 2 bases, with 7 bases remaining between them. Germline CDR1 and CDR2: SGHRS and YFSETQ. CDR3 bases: TGCGCCAGCAGCACAACCCCTGGGGCCAACGTCCTGACTTTC. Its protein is CASSTTPGANVLTF.

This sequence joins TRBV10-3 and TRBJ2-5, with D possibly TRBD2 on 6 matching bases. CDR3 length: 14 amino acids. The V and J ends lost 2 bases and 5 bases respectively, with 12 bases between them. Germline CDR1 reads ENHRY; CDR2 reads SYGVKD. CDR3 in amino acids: CAISELATKETQYF. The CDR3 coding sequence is TGTGCCATCAGTGAGCTAGCGACAAAGGAGACCCAGTACTTC.

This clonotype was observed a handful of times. CDR3 DNA sequence: TGTGCCAGCAGCCTCTTACAGGGGGGAGTGGAGACCCAGTACTTC. Its protein is CASSLLQGGVETQYF. The chain joins TRBV4-2 to TRBJ2-5; TRBD1 matches 8 bases. Trimming removed 4 bases from V and 5 bases from J; junction bases left unmatched: 9. The CDR3 spans 15 residues. CDR1 and CDR2 (germline): LGHNA, YNFKEQ.

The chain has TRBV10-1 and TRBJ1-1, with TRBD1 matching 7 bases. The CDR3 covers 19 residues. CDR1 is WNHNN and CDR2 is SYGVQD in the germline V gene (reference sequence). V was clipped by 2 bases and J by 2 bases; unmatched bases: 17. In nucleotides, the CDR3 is TGCGCCAGCAGTGAGCCGACTCGACAGGGAGAACCGGGAAACACTGAAGCTTTCTTT. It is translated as CASSEPTRQGEPGNTEAFF.

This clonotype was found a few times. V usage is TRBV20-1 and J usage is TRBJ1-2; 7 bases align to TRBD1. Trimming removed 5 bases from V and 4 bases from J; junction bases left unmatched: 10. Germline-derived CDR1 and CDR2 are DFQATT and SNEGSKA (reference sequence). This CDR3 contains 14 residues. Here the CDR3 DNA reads TGCAGTGCTGCAAGTACGGGGACAGCCTATGGCTACACCTTC. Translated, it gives CSAASTGTAYGYTF.

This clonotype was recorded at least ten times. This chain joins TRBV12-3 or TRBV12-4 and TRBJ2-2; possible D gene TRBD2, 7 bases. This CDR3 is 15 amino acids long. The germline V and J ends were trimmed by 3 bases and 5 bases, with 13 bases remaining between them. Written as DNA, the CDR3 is TGTGCCAGCAGTTTGTTGGGGGGGCGGACCGGGGAGCTGTTTTTT. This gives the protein CASSLLGGRTGELFF.

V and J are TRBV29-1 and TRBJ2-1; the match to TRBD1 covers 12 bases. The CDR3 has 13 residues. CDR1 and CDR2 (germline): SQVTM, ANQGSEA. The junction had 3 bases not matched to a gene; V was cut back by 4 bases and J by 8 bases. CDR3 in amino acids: CSVAGTGGYEQFF. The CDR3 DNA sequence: TGCAGCGTTGCGGGGACAGGGGGCTATGAGCAGTTCTTC.

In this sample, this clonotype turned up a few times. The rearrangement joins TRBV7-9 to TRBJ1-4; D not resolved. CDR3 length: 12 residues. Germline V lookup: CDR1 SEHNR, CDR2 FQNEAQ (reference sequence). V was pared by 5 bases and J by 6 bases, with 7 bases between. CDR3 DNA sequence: TGTGCCAGCAGCGCCGGGGATGAAAAACTGTTTTTT. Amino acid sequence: CASSAGDEKLFF.

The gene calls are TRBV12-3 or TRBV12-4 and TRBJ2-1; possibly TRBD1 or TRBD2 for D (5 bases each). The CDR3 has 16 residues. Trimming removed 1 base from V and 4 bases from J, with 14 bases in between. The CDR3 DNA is TGTGCCAGCAGTTTAGTCTCTCGGGGCCCTTACAATGAGCAGTTCTTC. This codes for CASSLVSRGPYNEQFF.

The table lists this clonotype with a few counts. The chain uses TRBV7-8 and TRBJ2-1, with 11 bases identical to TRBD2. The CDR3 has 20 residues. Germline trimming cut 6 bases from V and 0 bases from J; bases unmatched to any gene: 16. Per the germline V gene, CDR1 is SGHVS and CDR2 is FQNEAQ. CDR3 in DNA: TGTGCCAGCAGTTCACCGAGGACCGGACTAGCGGGTAACTCCTACAATGAGCAGTTCTTC. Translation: CASSSPRTGLAGNSYNEQFF.

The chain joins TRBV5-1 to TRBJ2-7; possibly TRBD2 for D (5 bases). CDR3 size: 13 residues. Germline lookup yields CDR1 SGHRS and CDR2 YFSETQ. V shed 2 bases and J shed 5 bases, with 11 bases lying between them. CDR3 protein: CASSFEGLDEQYF. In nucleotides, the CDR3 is TGCGCCAGCAGCTTCGAGGGTTTGGACGAGCAGTACTTC.